A selection of T cell receptor beta chains follows, all from one sample in a study of cytomegalovirus exposure and HLA in healthy donors. Data came from immunoSEQ multiplex PCR; TCRdb stores just in-frame clones and leaves some out. The sample includes under 200,000 clones, around 74% of them seen just once. What was sequenced was PBMCs. These receptor sequences come from a female donor in good health and CMV-seronegative. The CDR3 runs from the conserved cysteine through the conserved F or W. Each record gives: J gene, V gene, D gene, CDR3 protein, CDR3 DNA. A D gene is named only where the DNA matches it firmly.

TRBJ1-2,TRBV5-8,-,CASSLERRANYGYTF,TGTGCCAGCAGCTTGGAGCGCAGAGCTAACTATGGCTACACCTTC
TRBJ2-6,TRBV7-9,TRBD1,CASSPTGVSGANVLTF,TGTGCCAGCAGCCCTACAGGGGTATCAGGGGCCAACGTCCTGACTTTC
TRBJ2-2,TRBV28,TRBD2,CASTGGKGELFF,TGTGCCAGCACGGGGGGAAAAGGGGAGCTGTTTTTT
TRBJ2-5,TRBV7-8,-,CASSRRGGRLPQETQYF,TGTGCCAGCAGCCGGCGAGGAGGGCGATTACCCCAAGAGACCCAGTACTTC
TRBJ2-1,TRBV27,-,CASSYTRGPGDEQFF,TGTGCCAGCAGTTATACCAGGGGACCAGGCGATGAGCAGTTCTTC
TRBJ2-1,TRBV7-9,-,CASSLFVGGPSEQFF,TGTGCCAGCAGCTTGTTCGTGGGGGGGCCCAGTGAGCAGTTCTTC
TRBJ2-1,TRBV5-1,TRBD1,CASSLMGQGFDEQFF,TGCGCCAGCAGCTTGATGGGACAGGGGTTCGATGAGCAGTTCTTC
TRBJ2-1,TRBV6-5,-,CASGSNEQFF,TGTGCCAGCGGCAGCAATGAGCAGTTCTTC
TRBJ1-2,TRBV11-2,-,CASSLDPGEYGYTF,TGTGCCAGCAGCTTAGACCCCGGGGAATATGGCTACACCTTC
TRBJ2-5,TRBV29-1,-,CSWGGLAEETQYF,TGCAGCTGGGGGGGGCTAGCGGAGGAGACCCAGTACTTC